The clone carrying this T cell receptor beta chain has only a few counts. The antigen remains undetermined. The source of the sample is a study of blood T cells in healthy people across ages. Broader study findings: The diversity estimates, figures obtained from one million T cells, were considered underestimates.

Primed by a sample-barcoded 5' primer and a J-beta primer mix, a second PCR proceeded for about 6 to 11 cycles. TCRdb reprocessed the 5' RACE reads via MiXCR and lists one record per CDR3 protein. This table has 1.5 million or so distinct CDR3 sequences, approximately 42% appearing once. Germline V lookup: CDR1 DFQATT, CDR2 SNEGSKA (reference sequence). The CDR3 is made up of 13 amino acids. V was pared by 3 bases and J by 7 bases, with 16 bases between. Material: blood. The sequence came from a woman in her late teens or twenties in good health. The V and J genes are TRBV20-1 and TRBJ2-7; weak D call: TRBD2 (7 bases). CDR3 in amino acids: CSARWGGGNEQYF. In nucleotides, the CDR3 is TGCAGTGCTAGGTGGGGAGGGGGGAATGAGCAGTACTTC.